The following is a T cell receptor beta chain sequence with its context. Its antigen is unidentified. The data originate from a study of T cells in Graves' hyperthyroidism and ophthalmopathy. Overall study: Specimen type is peripheral blood, collected at initial diagnosis prior to any treatment.

Study-wide findings and caveats: Prediction of ophthalmopathy progression came a median around 6.1 months pre-onset.

TCR beta CDR3 sequences were amplified from RNA transcripts. TCR CDR3 regions were first amplified by RT-PCR with HTBI primers. MiXCR, applied by TCRdb to the multiplex PCR reads, yields one record per CDR3 protein. Of under 250,000 distinct CDR3 sequences detected, approximately 25% appear once; the ten largest clones hold 35% to 40%. Inclusion characteristics of ophthalmopathy patients comprised a Clinical Activity Score of at least 3, a NOSPECS grade of at least 4, and duration under 3 months. Diagnoses were made from clinical symptoms, serum measures (thyroxine and TRAb), thyroid ultrasound and orbital computed tomography. CDR1 MNHNS and CDR2 SASEGT come from the germline V gene. With V trimmed by 3 bases and J by 5 bases, 6 bases remained unmatched. This CDR3 has 15 residues.

Sample: blood. The receptor comes from a woman between 35 and 50 years old with Graves' ophthalmopathy. The V and J genes are TRBV6-1 and TRBJ1-5, with 8 bases that match TRBD1. This chain's CDR3 is CASSDIGTGDQPQHF. The DNA of the CDR3 is TGTGCCAGCAGTGACATCGGGACAGGCGATCAGCCCCAGCATTTT.